One TCR beta chain is described in this entry. The CDR3 is cut off 3 residues early in the read; its end comes from the germline J gene. The assay was immunoSEQ multiplex PCR, and TCRdb's table has in-frame clones only and misses some. This sample's clone table lists about 39,000 clones. The sample belongs to a study of T cells in women clearing cervical HPV infection. The junction had 4 bases not matched to a gene; V was cut back by 1 base and J by 5 bases. The length of the CDR3 is 13 residues. In germline, CDR1 is DFQATT, CDR2 SNEGSKA (reference sequence). This chain uses TRBV20-1 with TRBJ2-5, with 7 bases that match TRBD2. The clonotype was recovered from a woman aged 18 to 69 with a cervical HPV16 infection that either progressed to CIN3+ or cleared (not recorded which). The specimen was blood buffy coat. The CDR3 region is CSARGAGVETQYF. CDR3 bases read: TGCAGTGCTAGAGGTGCGGGGGTGGAGACC.